This TCR beta chain derives from a study of shared clonotypes between healthy human individuals. For the study at large: Participating donors consisted of two women and a few men aged 18 to 49. Study findings and constraints: Some naive CD4 clonotypes, 4% to 6%, turned up in common across four donors. On the whole, naive subsets had larger estimated richness than memory subsets had.

This clone showed up many times. Its antigen is as yet unknown. Subsets obtained from CD4+ cells comprised CD45RA+ naive and CD45RA-negative memory cells. Clones were read by immunoSEQ multiplex PCR, and TCRdb kept only the in-frame ones, dropping some. The sample contains millions of clones, approximately 93% of which appear only once. From germline, CDR1 is SGHAT and CDR2 FQNNGV. V lost 7 bases to trimming and J lost 5 bases, with 18 bases between them. This CDR3 has 14 amino acids. The sequence was obtained from a man younger than 30 in good health. Some clones in this sample may be carry-over from other donors' samples. Sequenced material: naive CD4+ T cells from PBMCs. The subset was: CD45RA+ positively selected. The chain has TRBV11-2 and TRBJ2-7, with D maybe TRBD2 (6 bases). The chain's CDR3 is CASTLLASDHEQYF. CDR3 in DNA: TGTGCCAGCACCCTGCTGGCTAGCGACCACGAGCAGTACTTC. The variable domain in full, with the rest retrieved from reference TRBV11-2 and TRBJ2-7, is EAGVAQSPRYKIIEKRQSVAFWCNPISGHATLYWYQQILGQGPKLLIQFQNNGVVDDSQLPKDRFSAERLKGVDSTLKIQPAKLEDSAVYLCASTLLASDHEQYFGPGTRLTVT.